This T cell receptor beta chain was sequenced for a study of immune aging and cytomegalovirus after organ transplant (dated by TCRdb to the early 2020s). As for the study more broadly: All transplant recipients received three-drug immunosuppression with prednisone, tacrolimus, and mycophenolate. Overall study outcomes, separate from this receptor: Large clones contained a higher proportion of TEMRA cells, and the seven largest clones (approximately 1,900 cells) acquired aged and TEMRA cells while losing TCM cells. Post-transplant increases in aged-phenotype cells were observed regardless of clone size, following viremia and occurring earlier in large clones (days 200-264) than in small clones. Since the sequencing data did not include a CD57 measurement, a conservative gene-based definition of aging was used in its place.

Regarding this clonotype: This clone's antigen is unknown. No much larger clone exists at a distance of one base, and base qualities are not known.

Library method: single-cell sequencing. Sequencing was performed on an Illumina NovaSeq 6000. The BD Rhapsody Targeted mRNA and AbSeq Reagent Kit, in a microwell format, was used for cell capture and library preparation. Libraries covered TCR, sample tags, AbSeq, and targeted mRNA from the Human T-Cell Expression Panel plus custom TOX and TOX2 primers. An Illumina NovaSeq was used to sequence the libraries. In the source study's methods: The analysis covered 9,000 to 13,000 cells in total, of which over 7,000 were CD8 T cells and a few thousand were CD8 T cells with an identifiable TCR CDR3. The BD Rhapsody Targeted Analysis Pipeline, including V(D)J processing, was run on the Seven Bridges Genomics platform to process the raw data. Quality control, Sample Tag demultiplexing with Lex-BDSMK, clone identification with VDJ Explorer, and Seurat clustering were all done in SeqGeq 1.6.0. Clones making up <1% of CD8 T cells were classified as non-expanded, and clones making up >2.5% of the sample were classified as clonal expansions. TCRdb passed the public sequencing reads through fastp at Q25 and MiXCR, retaining productive beta sequences. Rows are combined by CDR3 protein, so each entry shows the most common genes and DNA. In this record, the V and J calls reflect TCRdb's handling and not the investigators' own analysis. The sample records fewer than 25,000 distinct CDR3 sequences, just over 35% of which are singletons. Jointly, the top ten make up under 30% of the sample.

The time point tag for this specimen amounts to: five sample-tagged time points from pre-transplant (day -1) to day 368 post-transplant, pooled. Thawed PBMC were stimulated for eleven to twelve hours with a CMV IE-1 overlapping peptide library without transport inhibitors. After thawing, cells were rested overnight and were then stimulated in R10 medium with CD28/CD49d costimulation. The IE-1 peptide library was made up of 15-amino-acid peptides, each overlapping by 11 amino acids. Each time point was barcoded with BD Single-Cell Multiplexing Kit Sample Tags, pooled, and stained with oligo-conjugated anti-CD45RA plus sorting antibodies. A BD FACSAria III was used to sort CMV-responsive CD8+CD137+ and CD4+CD154+ T cells at 4-way purity. EDTA vacutainers were used to collect blood, which was then processed with a Ficoll gradient within 1-24 hours. V loses 5 bases of germline sequence and J loses 4 bases, and the interval between the two ends is 12 bases. According to the germline V gene, CDR1 reads MNHEY and CDR2 reads SVGAGI. The CDR3 runs 14 amino acids, cysteine and phenylalanine included. Only CDR3 DNA is held: 42 bases, read in frame from base 1.

This specimen was CMV peptide-activated CD4+ and CD8+ T cells sorted from blood, taken at five time points, pooled. This specimen's cell subset or site label, per the study, means: sorted CD8+CD137+ and CD4+CD154+ T cells after roughly 13 h CMV IE-1 peptide stimulation. The chain is made from TRBV6-5 and TRBJ1-5; a tentative D call is TRBD1 (6 bases match). This sequence was found in a female donor who had a heart transplant and CMV viremia. CDR3 region: CASSPRTENQPQHF. The DNA is TGTGCCAGCAGTCCCCGGACAGAGAATCAGCCCCAGCATTTT.